These 5 T cell receptor beta chains were sequenced from one sample in a study of tissue T cells after allogeneic stem cell transplantation. Sequenced by immunoSEQ multiplex PCR; TCRdb stores in-frame clones only, minus some. The sample carries under 5,500 clones, 52% recorded once. The time point: mouse harvest day 7 after allogeneic transplant. Tail vein injection delivered 10^7 T-cell-depleted bone marrow cells and 10^6 splenic CD5+ T cells. The specimen was lymph node tissue. Source of these receptors: a female BALB/c mouse given C57BL/6 T cells with graft-versus-host disease after an allogeneic hematopoietic cell transplant.

About this clone itself: Here the gene names and germline are mouse. Read sequence stops 1 residue before the CDR3 end, and the germline J gene provides the missing end. The chain uses TRBV23 and TRBJ2-4; the table's D gene call, TRBD2, was not cross checked with the DNA. This CDR3 comprises 14 residues. In germline, CDR1 is KGHTA, CDR2 FQNQQP. CDR3 bases read: TGCTCCAGCAGTCAGGACTGGGGGAAAAACACCTTGTAC. It encodes CSSSQDWGKNTLY. The CDR3 as a whole reads CSSSQDWGKNTLYF.

This clone appeared a few times. The genes and germline here are from mouse. The covered CDR3 bases are TGTGCCAGCAGCCGGACTGGGTCTAGTGCAGAAACGCTGTAT. This encodes CASSRTGSSAETLY. The full CDR3 protein reads CASSRTGSSAETLYF. The genes are TRBV26 and TRBJ2-3; 8 positions agree with TRBD2. From the germline J gene comes the end of the CDR3, since the read stops 1 residue before it. Germline assignment: CDR1 KGHPV and CDR2 FQNQEV (reference sequence). V lost 6 bases and J lost 0; bases outside the gene matches: 5. The CDR3 runs to 15 residues.

Only a few counts were recorded for this clone. Each gene name is a mouse one. Coverage ceases 1 residue before the CDR3 finishes, and the germline J gene fills in the end. V usage is TRBV26 and J usage is TRBJ1-3; no definite D call. Germline CDR1 reads KGHPV; CDR2 reads FQNQEV (reference sequence). V lost 4 bases and J 0 bases, leaving 7 bases between the germline ends. The length of the CDR3 is 14 residues. CDR3 amino acids: CASSPHNSGNTLYF. The CDR3 DNA, read in part, is TGTGCCAGCAGTCCGCATAATTCTGGAAATACGCTCTAT.

Of note for this clone: The gene names given are mouse names. Read coverage stops 1 residue before the CDR3 terminus; the germline J gene supplies the remainder. This chain joins TRBV26 and TRBJ2-1; unclear D gene. The ends were cut back, 6 bases at V and 7 bases at J, with 7 bases in the middle. CDR1 is KGHPV and CDR2 is FQNQEV in the germline V gene (reference sequence). The CDR3 contains 11 residues. CDR3 bases read: TGTGCCAGCAGCAAAGAGGCTGAGCAGTTC. Protein product: CASSKEAEQF. The full CDR3 sequence reads CASSKEAEQFF.

In this sample, this clone turned up a few times. Germline and genes here are mouse. The CDR3 is cut off 1 residue early in the read; its end comes from the germline J gene. V and J are TRBV3 and TRBJ2-1; 10 bases are a match to TRBD1. Per germline, CDR1 SNHLY and CDR2 FYNGKV (reference sequence). The CDR3 contains 16 residues. The V segment lost 2 bases and the J segment 1 base; nucleotides outside the gene matches: 2. CDR3 bases read: TGTGCCAGCAGCTTACCGGGACAGGGGAACTATGCTGAGCAGTTC. Translation: CASSLPGQGNYAEQF. The CDR3 in its entirety is CASSLPGQGNYAEQFF.